This paragraph covers one T cell receptor (beta chain) sequence. These data originate in a study of blood T cell repertoires in COVID-19. The method was immunoSEQ multiplex PCR; TCRdb's version includes in-frame clones alone and lacks a portion of them. The sample lists about 170,000 clones; around 83% were seen once. Germline values: CDR1 MNHEY, CDR2 SVGAGI. This CDR3 is 15 amino acids long. V dropped 7 bases and J dropped 3; count of bases not matched to a gene: 7. The TCR originated in a woman in her 50s in a cohort exposed to, infected with or recovered from COVID-19 (not recorded which). Sequenced: PBMCs or T cells enriched from blood (not recorded which). The chain carries TRBV6-5 and TRBJ2-7; 12 bases map to TRBD1. The CDR3 DNA sequence: TGTGCCAGCATTAAGGGACAGGGGGCTCTCTACGAGCAGTACTTC. Translating gives CASIKGQGALYEQYF.